This is a list of T cell receptor beta chains from one sample in a study of cytomegalovirus exposure and HLA in healthy donors. The assay was immunoSEQ multiplex PCR, and TCRdb's table has in-frame clones only and misses some. The sample carries some 74,000 clones, approximately 93% recorded once. What was sequenced was PBMCs. Receptors were obtained from a woman in her 30s in good health and CMV-seronegative. The CDR3 runs from the conserved cysteine through the conserved F or W. The D gene is left open where the match is weak. Size tells how often a clone was seen (once, few, many) or the class of an expanded clone, and some rows leave it out.

D,V,size,J,CDR3,DNA
TRBD2,TRBV5-1,-,TRBJ2-3,CASSLWAGGSTDTQYF,TGCGCCAGCAGCTTGTGGGCGGGGGGGTCCACAGATACGCAGTATTTT
TRBD1,TRBV6-6,-,TRBJ1-2,CASSYGQGRAYGYTF,TGTGCCAGCAGTTACGGACAGGGACGGGCCTATGGCTACACCTTC
TRBD1,TRBV19,once,TRBJ1-1,CASSIVSQFVRTGSEAFF,TGTGCCAGTAGTATTGTCTCCCAATTTGTTCGGACAGGGTCTGAAGCTTTCTTT
-,TRBV30,-,TRBJ1-3,CAWSEGNGNTIYF,TGTGCCTGGAGTGAGGGGAATGGAAACACCATATATTTT
TRBD1,TRBV7-9,-,TRBJ2-5,CASSLTGGLETQYF,TGTGCCAGCAGCTTAACAGGGGGCCTAGAGACCCAGTACTTC
TRBD2,TRBV5-1,once,TRBJ2-3,CASSLITGGKADTQYF,TGCGCCAGCAGCTTGATAACGGGAGGGAAGGCAGATACGCAGTATTTT
-,TRBV7-2,-,TRBJ1-2,CASSLSGGGGYYGYTF,TGTGCCAGCAGCTTATCCGGGGGCGGGGGCTACTATGGCTACACCTTC
-,TRBV30,-,TRBJ2-7,CAWSGDKEQYF,TGTGCCTGGAGTGGGGACAAAGAGCAGTACTTC
TRBD2,TRBV5-1,-,TRBJ2-3,CASSSPGLGSQYF,TGCGCCAGCAGCTCGCCCGGACTAGGATCGCAGTATTTT
TRBD2,TRBV7-7,-,TRBJ2-1,CASSNGLAGPRSYNEQFF,TGTGCTAGCAGCAACGGACTAGCGGGACCACGATCCTACAATGAGCAGTTCTTC
TRBD1,TRBV29-1,-,TRBJ2-2,CSVALRTGKRHSNTGELFF,TGCAGCGTTGCCCTCAGGACAGGGAAGAGGCATTCGAACACCGGGGAGCTGTTTTTT
TRBD1,TRBV2,few,TRBJ1-6,CASVEGDRGYNSPLHF,TGTGCCAGCGTGGAGGGGGACAGGGGATATAATTCACCCCTCCACTTT
TRBD1,TRBV6-1,-,TRBJ2-6,CASSEGTGGAGANVLTF,TGTGCCAGCAGTGAGGGGACAGGGGGCGCTGGGGCCAACGTCCTGACTTTC
-,TRBV5-1,-,TRBJ2-7,CASSLGASNYEQYF,TGCGCCAGCAGCTTGGGAGCGTCAAACTACGAGCAGTACTTC
TRBD1,TRBV28,-,TRBJ1-2,CASSRHRDSNYGYTF,TGTGCCAGCAGCCGGCACCGGGACAGCAACTATGGCTACACCTTC
TRBD2,TRBV5-1,-,TRBJ2-3,CASSPLAGGPSDTQYF,TGCGCCAGCAGCCCACTAGCGGGAGGGCCTTCAGATACGCAGTATTTT
-,TRBV19,-,TRBJ1-3,CASSMVWTSGNTIYF,TGTGCCAGTAGTATGGTCTGGACATCTGGAAACACCATATATTTT
-,TRBV7-2,-,TRBJ2-5,CASSLDRGRETQYF,TGTGCCAGCAGCTTAGATAGAGGGCGCGAGACCCAGTACTTC
-,TRBV29-1,-,TRBJ2-1,CSALRGDEQFF,TGCAGCGCCCTCAGGGGGGATGAGCAGTTCTTC
-,TRBV11-2,-,TRBJ1-3,CASSPPGGGAGGNTIYF,TGTGCCAGCAGCCCCCCCGGTGGGGGTGCGGGAGGAAACACCATATATTTT
TRBD1,TRBV28,-,TRBJ1-2,CASSAQTGRYGYTF,TGTGCCAGCAGCGCCCAGACAGGGCGCTATGGCTACACCTTC
-,TRBV30,once,TRBJ2-6,CASGVLLSGANVLTF,TGTGCCTCGGGGGTCCTTCTCTCTGGGGCCAACGTCCTGACTTTC
TRBD1,TRBV7-3,-,TRBJ1-3,CASSPGGRGRGNTIYF,TGTGCCAGCAGCCCCGGGGGCAGGGGGAGAGGAAACACCATATATTTT
-,TRBV5-6,-,TRBJ2-1,CASSVLSRSWAEQFF,TGTGCCAGCAGCGTCCTCTCTCGGTCCTGGGCTGAGCAGTTCTTC
TRBD2,TRBV4-3,-,TRBJ2-7,CASSQGLADTSYEQYF,TGCGCCAGCAGCCAGGGACTAGCGGATACCTCCTACGAGCAGTACTTC
-,TRBV7-2,-,TRBJ1-1,CASSLGRAGSENTEAFF,TGTGCCAGCAGCTTAGGTCGCGCAGGGTCGGAGAACACTGAAGCTTTCTTT
TRBD1,TRBV4-2,-,TRBJ1-6,CASSPEGTVKSPLHF,TGTGCCAGCAGCCCGGAAGGGACAGTAAAATCACCCCTCCACTTT
TRBD1,TRBV5-1,-,TRBJ1-4,CASSYSGGAGEKLFF,TGCGCCAGCAGCTATTCAGGGGGCGCGGGTGAAAAACTGTTTTTT
-,TRBV29-1,-,TRBJ1-2,CSVWVGGGINYGYTF,TGCAGCGTTTGGGTGGGTGGGGGCATTAACTATGGCTACACCTTC
-,TRBV19,-,TRBJ1-2,CASSRGEIYGYTF,TGTGCCAGTAGTCGGGGGGAGATCTATGGCTACACCTTC
-,TRBV5-6,once,TRBJ1-6,CASSLVQQINSPLHF,TGTGCCAGCAGCTTGGTACAGCAGATTAATTCACCCCTCCACTTT
TRBD1,TRBV30,-,TRBJ2-2,CAWRGTGTGELFF,TGTGCCTGGAGGGGGACAGGAACCGGGGAGCTGTTTTTT
TRBD1,TRBV19,-,TRBJ1-5,CASSTRTGGNSQPQHF,TGTGCCAGTAGTACCCGGACAGGGGGCAATAGTCAGCCCCAGCATTTT
-,TRBV7-3,once,TRBJ2-3,CASSSGLSTDTQYF,TGTGCCAGCAGCTCGGGACTCAGCACAGATACGCAGTATTTT
-,TRBV28,once,TRBJ2-7,CASSLYPGREVYEQYF,TGTGCCAGCAGTTTATACCCCGGCAGGGAGGTATACGAGCAGTACTTC
-,TRBV9,-,TRBJ1-6,CASSVMGGGSNSPLHF,TGTGCCAGCAGCGTAATGGGTGGAGGGAGTAATTCACCCCTCCACTTT
-,TRBV6-5,-,TRBJ1-6,CASSYGTGHNSPLHF,TGTGCCAGCAGTTATGGTACAGGGCATAATTCACCCCTCCACTTT
TRBD2,TRBV19,-,TRBJ2-7,CASSTLAGDSYEQYF,TGTGCCAGTAGTACTCTAGCGGGGGATTCCTACGAGCAGTACTTC
-,TRBV6-6,-,TRBJ2-7,CASSYDSGRTYEQYF,TGTGCCAGCAGTTACGACTCCGGCCGGACCTACGAGCAGTACTTC
TRBD1,TRBV7-9,-,TRBJ2-2,CASSRTGGTGELFF,TGTGCCAGCAGCCGGACAGGGGGCACCGGGGAGCTGTTTTTT
-,TRBV11-1,-,TRBJ2-5,CASSLSSGSGETQYF,TGTGCCAGCAGCTTATCTTCCGGGAGCGGAGAGACCCAGTACTTC
-,TRBV28,-,TRBJ1-6,CASREGGGWLDSPLHF,TGTGCCAGCAGGGAGGGTGGGGGGTGGCTGGATTCACCCCTCCACTTT
-,TRBV9,-,TRBJ1-3,CASSASGGQSGNTIYF,TGTGCCAGCAGCGCATCCGGAGGACAGTCTGGAAACACCATATATTTT